What follows are 21 T cell receptor beta chains derived from one specimen sequenced in a study of T cells after yellow fever vaccination. TCRdb analysed the 5' RACE reads with MiXCR anew, one entry per CDR3 protein. The table lists some 420,000 distinct CDR3 sequences, 18% of them singletons. The specimen was PBMCs, collected before the yellow fever booster vaccination. The receptors derive from a man younger than 35 who received the YFV17D yellow fever vaccine.

The V and J genes are TRBV7-8 and TRBJ1-5, with D maybe TRBD1 (5 bases). With 0 bases removed from V and 7 bases from J, the gap between germline ends came to 13 bases. This CDR3 comprises 15 residues. In germline, CDR1 is SGHVS, CDR2 FQNEAQ. CDR3 nucleotides: TGTGCCAGCAGCTTAGCGCGGTTGGGACGGCAGCCCCAGCATTTT. It encodes CASSLARLGRQPQHF.

The CDR3 region is CSVPAPTGELFF. In DNA, the CDR3 is TGCAGCGTCCCCGCTCCCACCGGGGAGCTGTTTTTT. The chain links TRBV29-1 to TRBJ2-2; D unclear. Trimming took 6 bases from V and 4 from J, leaving 9 bases between them. Germline assignment: CDR1 SQVTM and CDR2 ANQGSEA. CDR3 length: 12 amino acids.

The chain joins TRBV7-2 to TRBJ2-3; 8 bases fit TRBD2. The CDR3 has 18 residues. V lost 5 bases and J lost 2; bases outside the gene matches: 15. CDR1 and CDR2 (germline): SGHTA, FQGNSA. The CDR3 nucleotides read TGTGCCAGCAGCCCATTCGGCCGAAAAGCGGGGGTCACAGATACGCAGTATTTT. This gives the protein CASSPFGRKAGVTDTQYF.

This clonotype has only a few counts. The chain is built from TRBV5-6 and TRBJ1-1, with D perhaps matching TRBD1 (6 bases). The CDR3 has 14 amino acids. V lost 4 bases and J lost 2, with 12 bases in between. CDR1 SGHDT and CDR2 YYEEEE come from the germline V gene. DNA for the CDR3: TGTGCCAGCAGCCCGGGGGCGCTCAACACTGAAGCTTTCTTT. Residues: CASSPGALNTEAFF.

This clonotype is a singleton in its sample. The chain is built from TRBV27 and TRBJ2-3; D is unclear. The length of the CDR3 is 14 residues. With 8 bases removed from V and 2 bases from J, the gap between germline ends came to 14 bases. Germline-derived CDR1 and CDR2 are MNHEY and SMNVEV (reference sequence). For the CDR3, the DNA is TGTGCCAGCCAGGACCAGAGGACCACAGATACGCAGTATTTT. It specifies CASQDQRTTDTQYF.

The V gene is TRBV7-2, the J gene TRBJ2-5, with a weak D call TRBD2 (5 bases). The germline V gene encodes CDR1 SGHTA and CDR2 FQGNSA. The CDR3 sequence is 15 residues long. The ends were cut back, 8 bases at V and 8 bases at J, with 24 bases in the middle. The CDR3 is CASRGATAAITTQYF. CDR3 bases: TGTGCCAGCCGCGGAGCCACAGCGGCGATAACCACCCAGTACTTC. Supplemented by reference TRBV7-2 and TRBJ2-5, the full variable domain reads GAGVSQSPSNKVTEKGKDVELRCDPISGHTALYWYRQSLGQGLEFLIYFQGNSAPDKSGLPSDRFSAERTGGSVSTLTIQRTQQEDSAVYLCASRGATAAITTQYFGPGTRLLVL.

This sequence joins TRBV5-1 and TRBJ2-5, with 7 bases aligning to TRBD1. V gave up 0 bases and J gave up 4 bases; unmatched junction bases: 9. The CDR3 contains 16 residues. Germline values: CDR1 SGHRS, CDR2 YFSETQ. Written as DNA, the CDR3 is TGCGCCAGCAGCTTGGGCGACAGGGCTGAGGGAGAGACCCAGTACTTC. It yields the protein CASSLGDRAEGETQYF. The complete variable domain, with remaining parts taken from reference TRBV5-1 and TRBJ2-5, reads KAGVTQTPRYLIKTRGQQVTLSCSPISGHRSVSWYQQTPGQGLQFLFEYFSETQRNKGNFPGRFSGRQFSNSRSEMNVSTLELGDSALYLCASSLGDRAEGETQYFGPGTRLLVL.

The chain couples TRBV7-2 to TRBJ2-7; TRBD2 matches 12 bases. The CDR3 has 16 amino acids. Germline loops: CDR1 SGHTA, CDR2 FQGNSA. V was pared by 5 bases and J by 7 bases, with 12 bases of the junction left unmatched. CDR3 bases: TGTGCCAGCAGCCGGAGTTCTAGCGGGGGGGCCGAGGAGCAGTACTTC. Encoded protein: CASSRSSSGGAEEQYF.

This clonotype was seen only a few times. The chain carries TRBV29-1 and TRBJ2-5; 7 nucleotides agree with TRBD2. V shed 6 bases, J shed 2 bases, and the junction held 6 bases outside the gene matches. Per the germline V gene, CDR1 is SQVTM and CDR2 is ANQGSEA. CDR3 length: 13 residues. This CDR3 reads CSVSSGGQETQYF. The DNA for the CDR3 is TGCAGCGTCTCCTCGGGGGGTCAAGAGACCCAGTACTTC.

This clonotype was seen only a few times. This chain links TRBV10-1 with TRBJ2-1, with D uncertain. Germline assignment: CDR1 WNHNN and CDR2 SYGVQD (reference sequence). Trimming removed 2 bases from V and 2 bases from J, with 1 base in between. The CDR3 covers 12 residues. CDR3 bases: TGCGCCAGCAGTGAGACCTACAATGAGCAGTTCTTC. This sequence encodes CASSETYNEQFF.

The CDR3 DNA sequence: TGTGCCAGCAGTTTGGGCTATGGGACAGATACGCAGTATTTT. Translating gives CASSLGYGTDTQYF. The V call is TRBV6-5, the J call TRBJ2-3; D is undetermined. Trimming pared 4 bases from V and 3 bases from J, leaving 11 bases between. The germline gives CDR1 MNHEY, CDR2 SVGAGI. The CDR3 extends over 14 amino acids.

This clonotype showed up just a few times. The chain uses TRBV6-2 or TRBV6-3 and TRBJ2-3; a possible D gene is TRBD2 (7 bases). Looked up from germline, CDR1 is MNHEY and CDR2 is SVGEGT. V dropped 7 bases and J dropped 2 bases, with 22 bases sitting between them. CDR3 length: 17 amino acids. The CDR3 reads CASTPGGARGFTDTQYF. CDR3 sequence (DNA): TGTGCCAGCACTCCGGGGGGCGCAAGGGGCTTCACAGATACGCAGTATTTT.

The chain combines TRBV5-1 with TRBJ1-5; D unclear. Looked up from germline, CDR1 is SGHRS and CDR2 is YFSETQ. The V end lost 0 bases, the J end lost 3 bases, and 10 bases lay between the germline ends. This CDR3 region has 15 residues. In nucleotides, the CDR3 is TGCGCCAGCAGCTTGGGGGGAGTTCACAATCAGCCCCAGCATTTT. As protein: CASSLGGVHNQPQHF.

The sample holds many counts of this clonotype. The CDR3 sequence is CSVTGVLNTEAFF. The CDR3 DNA is TGCAGCGTGACAGGGGTTTTGAACACTGAAGCTTTCTTT. The chain has TRBV29-1 and TRBJ1-1; TRBD1 matches at 8 bases. V was clipped by 6 bases and J by 0 bases; unmatched bases: 3. The germline gives CDR1 SQVTM, CDR2 ANQGSEA. CDR3 length equals 13 residues.

The chain has TRBV7-2 and TRBJ1-1; D not resolved. Trimming cost V 4 bases and J 4 bases, with 10 bases left between them. Per germline, CDR1 SGHTA and CDR2 FQGNSA. There are 13 residues in the CDR3. CDR3 bases: TGTGCCAGCAGCTGGAGGGATCCCACTGAAGCTTTCTTT. Its translation: CASSWRDPTEAFF.

This clonotype was seen only a few times. The chain uses TRBV6-6 and TRBJ2-7; unclear D gene. V lost 5 bases, J lost 9 bases, and 26 bases lay in between. CDR3 length: 16 residues. The V gene's germline CDR1 is MNHNY and CDR2 SVGAGI (reference sequence). The CDR3 bases are TGTGCCAGCAGTCAAGTGGACCTCCTAGAAGGTGTTGGGCAGTACGTC. It translates to CASSQVDLLEGVGQYV.

This clonotype was observed a few times. V usage is TRBV3-1 and J usage is TRBJ2-3; D gene ambiguous. The germline V gene has CDR1 LGHDT and CDR2 YNNKEL (reference sequence). Trimming pared 3 bases from V and 7 bases from J, leaving 8 bases between. This CDR3 contains 12 residues. In DNA form, the CDR3 reads TGTGCCAGCAGCCAGCCAACGAATACGCAGTATTTT. Its protein is CASSQPTNTQYF.

V and J are TRBV5-5 and TRBJ2-1, with no clear D. The CDR3 runs 11 residues. With 2 bases removed from V and 9 bases from J, the gap between germline ends came to 6 bases. Per germline, CDR1 SGHKS and CDR2 YYEKEE (reference sequence). CDR3 nucleotide sequence: TGTGCCAGCAGCTTCGGAAGTGAGCAGTTCTTC. It is translated as CASSFGSEQFF.

The chain combines TRBV12-3 or TRBV12-4 with TRBJ2-1, with 7 bases matching TRBD1. This CDR3 has 15 residues. The V gene end was trimmed by 5 bases and the J gene end by 2 bases; junction bases not matched to a gene: 6. CDR3 sequence: CASSPPDRTYNEQFF. CDR3 bases: TGTGCCAGCAGTCCGCCGGACAGGACCTACAATGAGCAGTTCTTC.

J is TRBJ2-1 and V is TRBV7-9, with 7 nucleotides matching TRBD1. CDR3 size: 14 residues. Germline V gives CDR1 SEHNR, CDR2 FQNEAQ (reference sequence). Trimming removed 3 bases from V and 8 bases from J; junction bases left unmatched: 7. The CDR3 bases are TGTGCCAGCAGCTTTGGCAGGGGGTACGATGAGCAGTTCTTC. The encoded protein is CASSFGRGYDEQFF.

This clonotype was counted between two and nine times. The chain carries TRBV4-1 and TRBJ2-5; 7 bases align to TRBD2. Germline CDR1 reads MGHRA; CDR2 reads YSYEKL. This CDR3 has 15 residues. V trimming: 5 bases; J trimming: 4 bases; junction bases outside the gene matches: 10. For the CDR3, the DNA is TGCGCCAGCAGCTCTCGACCCGGCGGGGGAGAGACCCAGTACTTC. Translating it yields CASSSRPGGGETQYF.